A single sample gave rise to the 29 T cell receptor beta chains below, sequenced in a study of CD8 T cells in ankylosing spondylitis. Each CDR3 protein is one row after TCRdb ran MiXCR on the 5' RACE reads. The table lists about 240,000 distinct CDR3 sequences, over 8.5% of them singletons. The sequenced material came from blood, either unsorted or a sorted T cell fraction (not recorded which). Source of these receptors: a male donor with ankylosing spondylitis or in good health (not recorded which).

This clonotype came up many times. The CDR3 nucleotides read TGCAGTGCTAGTCCGATACCGCAGGGTGCACCCTACGAGCAGTACTTC. As protein: CSASPIPQGAPYEQYF. The chain joins TRBV20-1 to TRBJ2-7; D might be TRBD1 (5 bases). This CDR3 has 16 residues. The V end was cut by 3 bases, the J end by 2 bases, with 20 bases between. Germline values: CDR1 DFQATT, CDR2 SNEGSKA (reference sequence).

This clonotype was counted at least ten times. This rearrangement joins TRBV20-1 to TRBJ1-2; D remains unclear. The CDR3 sequence is 10 residues long. The germline V and J ends were trimmed by 7 bases and 0 bases, with 3 bases remaining between them. Germline CDR1 DFQATT, CDR2 SNEGSKA (reference sequence). The CDR3 DNA is TGCAGTGGGGCTAACTATGGCTACACCTTC. Translated, it gives CSGANYGYTF.

This clonotype was detected ten times or more. The chain links TRBV12-3 or TRBV12-4 to TRBJ2-7; D may be TRBD2 (5 bases). The CDR3 loop spans 13 amino acids. V gave up 6 bases and J gave up 6 bases, with 15 bases separating them. The CDR3 is CASSPRAGSEQYF. CDR3 bases: TGTGCCAGCAGCCCGCGGGCCGGGTCCGAGCAGTACTTC.

Ten or more counts support this clonotype. The chain joins TRBV5-1 to TRBJ2-1; D unresolved. Germline V CDR1 and CDR2: SGHRS, YFSETQ. The CDR3 totals 14 residues. V lost 1 base, J lost 0 bases, and 5 bases lay in between. Written as DNA, the CDR3 is TGCGCCAGCAGCTTGCCGAGCTCCTACAATGAGCAGTTCTTC. Residues: CASSLPSSYNEQFF.

The V call is TRBV28, the J call TRBJ2-7, with a possible D match to TRBD1 (6 bases). CDR1 and CDR2 from the germline V gene are MDHEN and SYDVKM. The V and J ends lost 2 bases and 1 base respectively, with 12 bases between them. The CDR3 runs to 15 residues. The CDR3 sequence: CASSLGGHLSYEQYF. The CDR3 nucleotides read TGTGCCAGCAGTTTAGGGGGACACCTATCCTACGAGCAGTACTTC.

This clonotype was picked up many times. The genes are TRBV7-8 and TRBJ2-7; D is undetermined. The germline V and J ends were trimmed by 3 bases and 4 bases, with 7 bases remaining between them. CDR3 length: 12 residues. CDR1 is SGHVS, CDR2 FQNEAQ, per germline. The CDR3 nucleotides are TGTGCCAGCAGCTTGCTCCAGTACGAGCAGTACTTC. Encoded protein: CASSLLQYEQYF.

The table lists this clonotype with many counts. The V call is TRBV7-9, the J call TRBJ2-1; a weak D match, TRBD2 (5 bases). Germline values: CDR1 SEHNR, CDR2 FQNEAQ (reference sequence). The germline V and J ends were trimmed by 1 base and 7 bases, with 11 bases remaining between them. The CDR3 extends over 14 amino acids. The CDR3 DNA follows: TGTGCCAGCAGCTTAGTATCCGGAGGTAATGAGCAGTTCTTC. Translating it yields CASSLVSGGNEQFF.

In its sample, this clonotype was seen many times. The rearrangement links TRBV5-6 to TRBJ2-1, with a tentative D call TRBD2 (6 bases). Looked up from germline, CDR1 is SGHDT and CDR2 is YYEEEE. V dropped 4 bases and J dropped 9 bases, with 14 bases sitting between them. The CDR3 is made up of 13 amino acids. For the CDR3, the DNA is TGTGCCAGCAGCCGGGGCGGGGTCGGTGAGCAGTTCTTC. Protein: CASSRGGVGEQFF.

The sample holds many counts of this clonotype. This rearrangement joins TRBV5-6 to TRBJ1-2; D not certain. Between the trimmed V and J ends, which lost 3 bases and 0 bases, there was a span of 15 bases. CDR1 and CDR2 (germline): SGHDT, YYEEEE. The CDR3 spans 16 residues. The CDR3 region has the DNA TGTGCCAGCAGCTCCTTTTACAGAGAAACTAACTATGGCTACACCTTC. This encodes CASSSFYRETNYGYTF. Supplemented by reference TRBV5-6 and TRBJ1-2, the full variable domain reads DAGVTQSPTHLIKTRGQQVTLRCSPKSGHDTVSWYQQALGQGPQFIFQYYEEEERQRGNFPDRFSGHQFPNYSSELNVNALLLGDSALYLCASSSFYRETNYGYTFGSGTRLTVV.

This clonotype was counted at least ten times. DNA of the CDR3: TGCGCCAGCAGCTTGGACCCAGGGAGCCCTGGAAACACCATATATTTT. Its protein product is CASSLDPGSPGNTIYF. This chain connects TRBV5-1 to TRBJ1-3, with D tentatively TRBD1 (5 bases). The CDR3 runs to 16 residues. V was trimmed by 0 bases and J by 2 bases, leaving 12 bases between them. CDR1 and CDR2 from the germline V gene are SGHRS and YFSETQ.

There are many counts of this clonotype. The chain employs TRBV10-3 and TRBJ2-3; 11 bases match TRBD2. The CDR3 has 15 amino acids. Germline assignment: CDR1 ENHRY and CDR2 SYGVKD. The junction had 7 bases not matched to a gene; V was cut back by 6 bases and J by 5 bases. The CDR3 nucleotides are TGTGCCATCAGAGGGGGGACTAGCGGATTAGATACGCAGTATTTT. Protein: CAIRGGTSGLDTQYF.

The chain uses TRBV5-6 and TRBJ2-7; no clear D. Trimming removed 2 bases at V and 5 bases at J, with 11 bases between. CDR1 and CDR2 from the germline V gene are SGHDT and YYEEEE. The CDR3 spans 13 residues. This CDR3 is CASSFGVKNEQYF. CDR3 DNA: TGTGCCAGCAGCTTCGGCGTGAAAAACGAGCAGTACTTC.

This rearrangement joins TRBV4-1 to TRBJ2-3; 11 bases are a match to TRBD1. The CDR3 is made up of 16 amino acids. Germline assignment: CDR1 MGHRA and CDR2 YSYEKL. The J segment lost 6 bases and the V segment lost 2 bases, leaving 7 bases of the junction unmatched. CDR3 coding DNA: TGCGCCAGCAGCCAACGTCCCGGGACAGGGGGGGATACGCAGTATTTT. This sequence encodes CASSQRPGTGGDTQYF.

This clonotype was found many times. This chain uses TRBV20-1 with TRBJ2-7, with D possibly TRBD2 on 5 matching bases. V lost 0 bases, J lost 2 bases, and 11 bases lay in between. Germline CDR1 reads DFQATT; CDR2 reads SNEGSKA (reference sequence). The CDR3 has 14 amino acids. This CDR3 reads CSARESSRPYEQYF. The CDR3 nucleotides are TGCAGTGCTAGAGAGTCTAGCCGCCCCTACGAGCAGTACTTC.

This clonotype came up a few times. The rearrangement joins TRBV29-1 to TRBJ1-2; a possible D gene is TRBD1 (5 bases). Germline lookup yields CDR1 SQVTM and CDR2 ANQGSEA. The CDR3 runs 13 residues. The V end lost 0 bases, the J end lost 3 bases, and 8 bases lay between the germline ends. In DNA form, the CDR3 reads TGCAGCGTTGAAGATACGACAGACTATGGCTACACCTTC. Residues: CSVEDTTDYGYTF. The full variable domain, with the rest looked up from reference TRBV29-1 and TRBJ1-2, is SAVISQKPSRDICQRGTSLTIQCQVDSQVTMMFWYRQQPGQSLTLIATANQGSEATYESGFVIDKFPISRPNLTFSTLTVSNMSPEDSSIYLCSVEDTTDYGYTFGSGTRLTVV.

This clonotype has more than one count but fewer than ten. The J gene is TRBJ2-3, the V gene TRBV18, with 7 bases that match TRBD1. V was clipped by 0 bases and J by 2 bases; unmatched bases: 5. The length of the CDR3 is 16 residues. Per the germline V gene, CDR1 is KGHSH and CDR2 is LQKENI. This CDR3 reads CASSPPGTVPTDTQYF. CDR3 DNA: TGTGCCAGCTCACCACCCGGGACAGTTCCCACAGATACGCAGTATTTT.

This rearrangement joins TRBV2 to TRBJ2-7; 8 bases fit TRBD1. The CDR3 is made up of 15 amino acids. V shed 4 bases, J shed 3 bases, and the junction held 8 bases outside the gene matches. The germline gives CDR1 SNHLY, CDR2 FYNNEI. CDR3 sequence (DNA): TGTGCCAGCAGTGGAAGGACAGGGACCGTCTACGAGCAGTACTTC. This translates into CASSGRTGTVYEQYF.

The chain combines TRBV21-1 with TRBJ1-1; TRBD1, the table's D call, was not compared with the DNA. TRBV21-1 is labeled a pseudogene. The CDR3 is 13 residues long. CDR3 nucleotides: TGTGCCAGCAGGCGACAGGGAGCGGGTGAAGCTTTCTTT. It yields the protein CASRRQGAGEAFF.

The chain links TRBV5-1 to TRBJ2-1, with D possibly being TRBD2 (5 bases). Germline lookup yields CDR1 SGHRS and CDR2 YFSETQ. The CDR3 has 18 residues. The V and J ends lost 5 bases and 0 bases respectively, with 21 bases between them. The CDR3 is CASSPGILHFSSYNEQFF. DNA for the CDR3: TGCGCCAGCAGTCCCGGGATTTTACACTTTAGCTCCTACAATGAGCAGTTCTTC.

This clonotype was detected ten times or more. The V gene is TRBV5-1, the J gene TRBJ1-4; maybe TRBD1 (5 bases). Trimming took 1 base from V and 5 from J, leaving 9 bases between them. The CDR3 has 14 amino acids. In germline, CDR1 is SGHRS, CDR2 YFSETQ. The CDR3 nucleotides are TGCGCCAGCAGCTTGCCAGGGACCAATGAAAAACTGTTTTTT. Translating it yields CASSLPGTNEKLFF. The entire variable domain, with the rest obtained from reference TRBV5-1 and TRBJ1-4, is as follows: KAGVTQTPRYLIKTRGQQVTLSCSPISGHRSVSWYQQTPGQGLQFLFEYFSETQRNKGNFPGRFSGRQFSNSRSEMNVSTLELGDSALYLCASSLPGTNEKLFFGSGTQLSVL.

This clonotype was detected only a few times. This rearrangement joins TRBV20-1 to TRBJ2-7; D perhaps matches TRBD1 (5 bases). Trimming stripped 6 bases from V and 2 bases from J, with 14 bases between. This CDR3 is built from 13 residues. Germline V CDR1 and CDR2: DFQATT, SNEGSKA (reference sequence). The CDR3 DNA follows: TGCAGTGCCCGGATACAGGTAACCTACGAGCAGTACTTC. Protein: CSARIQVTYEQYF.

V gene TRBV10-3 combines with J gene TRBJ2-3, with TRBD2 identical over 13 bases. CDR3 length equals 19 residues. From germline, CDR1 is ENHRY and CDR2 SYGVKD. V was clipped by 8 bases and J by 2 bases; unmatched bases: 16. The CDR3 is CAICPVLAGTSGNTDTQYF. In DNA form, the CDR3 reads TGTGCCATCTGCCCCGTCTTAGCCGGGACTAGCGGGAACACAGATACGCAGTATTTT.

This clonotype was seen at least ten times. The rearrangement joins TRBV12-3 or TRBV12-4 to TRBJ1-1, with TRBD1 matching 9 bases. This CDR3 is 16 amino acids long. V trimming: 7 bases; J trimming: 1 base; junction bases outside the gene matches: 10. CDR3 protein: CASTLQGTGKNTEAFF. CDR3 coding DNA: TGTGCCAGCACACTACAGGGGACAGGGAAGAACACTGAAGCTTTCTTT.

This clonotype was seen more than once but under ten times. The chain carries TRBV2 and TRBJ2-3; D possibly uses TRBD1 or TRBD2 (5 bases each). Germline values: CDR1 SNHLY, CDR2 FYNNEI. V was trimmed by 9 bases and J by 5 bases, leaving 21 bases between them. This CDR3 has 15 amino acids. The CDR3 sequence: CASRTLGRTVDTQYF. The CDR3 DNA sequence: TGTGCCAGTCGGACTTTGGGGCGGACCGTAGATACGCAGTATTTT.

This clonotype was detected many times. The CDR3 DNA is TGTGCCAGCAGCGTAGAACAGGGTTATGGCTACACCTTC. It codes for CASSVEQGYGYTF. The chain employs TRBV9 and TRBJ1-2, with D possibly TRBD1 on 6 matching bases. The V gene's germline CDR1 is SGDLS and CDR2 YYNGEE. V was clipped by 0 bases and J by 5 bases, with 8 bases between them. The CDR3 is 13 residues long.

At least ten counts were recorded for this clonotype. The chain links TRBV5-5 to TRBJ2-7, with D unclear. The CDR3 spans 15 residues. With 2 bases removed from V and 3 bases from J, the gap between germline ends came to 15 bases. From germline, CDR1 is SGHKS and CDR2 YYEKEE (reference sequence). The CDR3 sequence is CASSLGPLPNYEQYF. DNA of the CDR3: TGTGCCAGCAGCTTAGGGCCGCTACCCAACTACGAGCAGTACTTC.

V and J are TRBV20-1 and TRBJ2-1; 8 nucleotides agree with TRBD2. CDR1 is DFQATT and CDR2 is SNEGSKA in the germline V gene (reference sequence). The CDR3 sequence is 14 residues long. V dropped 5 bases and J dropped 0; count of bases not matched to a gene: 3. In nucleotides, the CDR3 is TGCAGTGCTGGAAGCGGGAGCTCCTACAATGAGCAGTTCTTC. Translated, it gives CSAGSGSSYNEQFF.

There are a few counts of this clonotype. The chain carries TRBV10-3 and TRBJ2-7, with no clear D. The CDR3 runs 12 residues. The ends were cut back, 6 bases at V and 0 bases at J, with 6 bases in the middle. Germline-derived CDR1 and CDR2 are ENHRY and SYGVKD. In DNA form, the CDR3 reads TGTGCCATCAGGACGGACTCCTACGAGCAGTACTTC. Translated: CAIRTDSYEQYF.

This clonotype has ten or more counts. The chain links TRBV28 to TRBJ2-7; D may be TRBD2 (6 bases). Looked up from germline, CDR1 is MDHEN and CDR2 is SYDVKM. The CDR3 is 11 amino acids. V was cut by 7 bases and J by 7 bases, with 11 bases left in between. DNA of the CDR3: TGTGCCAGCACCGGGGGTCTGGAGCAGTACTTC. Amino acids: CASTGGLEQYF.